These 10 T cell receptor beta chains originate from one sample sequenced in a study of blood T cell repertoires in COVID-19 (TCRdb year 2020). The library was built by means of the immunoSEQ multiplex PCR assay. TCRdb mirrors the immuneACCESS table, restricted to in-frame sequences. Some clones are absent from its copies; in checked studies, under half trace to an unresolved V gene, and the reason for the others is unknown. The table for this sample lists about 140,000 clones; approximately 80% of them were counted only once. The ten biggest clones cover approximately 3.5% of the sample. Sequencing was carried out using peripheral blood. All receptors derive from a man between 65 and 79 years old who had recovered from COVID-19.

V usage is TRBV11-2 and J usage is TRBJ2-7, with 13 bases matching TRBD2. Germline lookup yields CDR1 SGHAT and CDR2 FQNNGV. This CDR3 spans 19 amino acids. V shed 4 bases, J shed 6 bases, and the junction held 18 bases outside the gene matches. The CDR3 DNA reads TGTGCCAGCAGCTCAGTTCCTAAGACTAGCGGGGGGCTAGATGGCGAGCAGTACTTC. Protein: CASSSVPKTSGGLDGEQYF.

The rearrangement uses TRBV7-8 and TRBJ1-5; D is unclear. CDR3 length: 14 amino acids. Between the trimmed V and J ends, which lost 5 bases and 2 bases, there was a span of 10 bases. CDR1 SGHVS and CDR2 FQNEAQ come from the germline V gene. Written as DNA, the CDR3 is TGTGCCAGCAGCCGATCTCAGGGCAATCAGCCCCAGCATTTT. Its protein product is CASSRSQGNQPQHF.

The chain joins TRBV12-3 or TRBV12-4 to TRBJ2-5; D is possibly TRBD1 (5 bases). This CDR3 is 13 amino acids long. V was trimmed by 3 bases and J by 5 bases, leaving 10 bases between them. In DNA, the CDR3 is TGTGCCAGCAGTTTTGGGGCAGAGGAGACCCAGTACTTC. Protein: CASSFGAEETQYF.

V usage is TRBV2 and J usage is TRBJ1-5; 7 nucleotides align to TRBD1. The CDR3 consists of 15 residues. Germline lookup yields CDR1 SNHLY and CDR2 FYNNEI. Unmatched junction bases numbered 9, after V lost 8 bases and J lost 2 bases. Here the CDR3 reads CASCSRGTGNQPQHF. In DNA form, the CDR3 reads TGTGCCAGCTGCTCCAGGGGGACGGGCAATCAGCCCCAGCATTTT.

The chain carries TRBV6-5 and TRBJ1-1, with D uncertain. This CDR3 comprises 14 residues. Deletions cut 2 bases from V and 2 bases from J, with 9 bases between. The germline V gene encodes CDR1 MNHEY and CDR2 SVGAGI. The CDR3 DNA reads as TGTGCCAGCAGTTACGTGGCGGTTAACACTGAAGCTTTCTTT. Translating it yields CASSYVAVNTEAFF.

V usage is TRBV30 and J usage is TRBJ2-5, with TRBD2 matching 8 bases. Germline CDR1 reads GTSNPN; CDR2 reads SVGIG (reference sequence). The V and J ends lost 2 bases and 1 base, in that order; junction bases with no gene match: 3. The CDR3 sequence is 14 residues long. Written as DNA, the CDR3 is TGTGCCTGGAGTAGCGGGAGCGGCCAAGAGACCCAGTACTTC. As protein: CAWSSGSGQETQYF.

The V and J genes are TRBV5-5 and TRBJ2-1, with TRBD2 matching over 16 bases. CDR1 SGHKS and CDR2 YYEKEE come from the germline V gene (reference sequence). After removal of 3 bases from V and 3 bases from J, the junction contained 9 bases not matched to a gene. The CDR3 sequence is 19 residues long. CDR3 residues: CASSWTGTSGRAGYNEQFF. The CDR3, as DNA: TGTGCCAGCAGCTGGACCGGGACTAGCGGGAGGGCCGGCTACAATGAGCAGTTCTTC.

The rearrangement links TRBV2 to TRBJ2-1, with TRBD2 identical over 8 bases. Germline CDR1 and CDR2: SNHLY and FYNNEI. The CDR3 is 15 amino acids. V was clipped by 7 bases and J by 7 bases; unmatched bases: 12. CDR3 loop: CASTKFSGTRNEQFF. The DNA of the CDR3 is TGTGCCAGCACCAAGTTTAGCGGGACGCGAAATGAGCAGTTCTTC.

This sequence joins TRBV19 and TRBJ1-5; tentative D call: TRBD1 (6 bases). With 4 bases removed from V and 7 bases from J, the gap between germline ends came to 17 bases. Per the germline V gene, CDR1 is LNHDA and CDR2 is SQIVND (reference sequence). There are 15 residues in the CDR3. In nucleotides, the CDR3 is TGTGCCAGTAGTAGACAGGCCCACCCGCTGCAGCCCCAGCATTTT. Amino acid sequence: CASSRQAHPLQPQHF.

The rearrangement uses TRBV4-1 and TRBJ2-1; TRBD1 is a possible D gene (5 bases). CDR3 length: 14 residues. From germline, CDR1 is MGHRA and CDR2 YSYEKL. Trimming shortened V by 4 bases and J by 5 bases, and 12 bases separated the two germline ends. The CDR3 region has the DNA TGCGCCAGCAGCCCTTGGACACTAAACAATGAGCAGTTCTTC. Translating it yields CASSPWTLNNEQFF.